A selection of T cell receptor beta chains follows, all from one sample in a study of T cell responses to AZD1222 COVID-19 vaccine. Sequencing used immunoSEQ multiplex PCR; TCRdb keeps in-frame clones, though not all of them. The sample contains approximately 120,000 clones, roughly nine tenths of which appear only once. The source material was peripheral blood, sampled on day 0 of AZD1222 vaccination. These receptor sequences come from an adult in good health. The CDR3 runs from the conserved cysteine through the conserved F or W. The D gene is left open where the match is weak. Rows may omit the clone size; those that give it use once, few, many or a size class.

cdr3_aa: CASSLGQGLLEKLFF
cdr3_nt: TGCGCCAGCAGCCTGGGACAGGGCCTGCTCGAAAAACTGTTTTTT
d_call: TRBD1
v_call: TRBV5-1
j_call: TRBJ1-4
cdr3_length: 15
clone_size: -

cdr3_aa: CASSFSGATEAFF
cdr3_nt: TGTGCCAGCAGCTTTTCAGGGGCGACTGAAGCTTTCTTT
d_call: -
v_call: TRBV7-2
j_call: TRBJ1-1
cdr3_length: 13
clone_size: -

cdr3_aa: CASSYRGRSYEQYF
cdr3_nt: TGTGCCAGCAGTTACCGAGGGCGTTCCTACGAGCAGTACTTC
d_call: -
v_call: TRBV6-2/TRBV6-3
j_call: TRBJ2-7
cdr3_length: 14
clone_size: -

cdr3_aa: CATSSDSHPTDTQYF
cdr3_nt: TGTGCCACCAGCAGCGACTCCCATCCCACAGATACGCAGTATTTT
d_call: -
v_call: TRBV15
j_call: TRBJ2-3
cdr3_length: 15
clone_size: -

cdr3_aa: CASSQSGGKAGGVLYNEQFF
cdr3_nt: TGTGCCAGCAGCCAATCGGGGGGCAAAGCGGGAGGGGTTCTTTACAATGAGCAGTTCTTC
d_call: TRBD2
v_call: TRBV3-1/TRBV3-2
j_call: TRBJ2-1
cdr3_length: 20
clone_size: -

cdr3_aa: CASSQTQTPLHF
cdr3_nt: TGTGCCAGCAGCCAAACCCAGACACCCCTCCACTTT
d_call: -
v_call: TRBV16
j_call: TRBJ1-6
cdr3_length: 12
clone_size: -

cdr3_aa: CASSSGQGAKGGELFF
cdr3_nt: TGTGCCAGCAGCTCCGGACAGGGGGCTAAAGGCGGGGAGCTGTTTTTT
d_call: TRBD1
v_call: TRBV7-2
j_call: TRBJ2-2
cdr3_length: 16
clone_size: -

cdr3_aa: CASSVESGTGNEKLFF
cdr3_nt: TGTGCCAGCAGCGTGGAGTCCGGGACAGGGAATGAAAAACTGTTTTTT
d_call: TRBD1
v_call: TRBV9
j_call: TRBJ1-4
cdr3_length: 16
clone_size: few

cdr3_aa: CASTPGLAGYNEQFF
cdr3_nt: TGTGCCAGCACCCCGGGACTAGCTGGCTACAATGAGCAGTTCTTC
d_call: TRBD2
v_call: TRBV27
j_call: TRBJ2-1
cdr3_length: 15
clone_size: -

cdr3_aa: CASSLKGEQYF
cdr3_nt: TGTGCCAGCAGCTTAAAGGGCGAGCAGTACTTC
d_call: -
v_call: TRBV5-6
j_call: TRBJ2-7
cdr3_length: 11
clone_size: -

cdr3_aa: CASSPGYEQYF
cdr3_nt: TGTGCCAGCAGCCCAGGGTACGAGCAGTACTTC
d_call: -
v_call: TRBV7-2
j_call: TRBJ2-7
cdr3_length: 11
clone_size: -

cdr3_aa: CASSPSRGGTSALAGLRNEQFF
cdr3_nt: TGTGCCAGCTCACCTTCCCGCGGGGGGACTTCGGCTCTAGCGGGGTTAAGGAATGAGCAGTTCTTC
d_call: TRBD2
v_call: TRBV18
j_call: TRBJ2-1
cdr3_length: 22
clone_size: -

cdr3_aa: CASSLAQLGQGWYGYTF
cdr3_nt: TGTGCCAGCAGCTTGGCCCAACTTGGACAGGGATGGTATGGCTACACCTTC
d_call: TRBD1
v_call: TRBV5-4
j_call: TRBJ1-2
cdr3_length: 17
clone_size: -

cdr3_aa: CASSSWGGRNPDTQYF
cdr3_nt: TGTGCCAGCTCCTCCTGGGGCGGGAGGAATCCAGATACGCAGTATTTT
d_call: TRBD2
v_call: TRBV18
j_call: TRBJ2-3
cdr3_length: 16
clone_size: -

cdr3_aa: CSVRRSEKLFF
cdr3_nt: TGCAGTGTTCGGCGGAGTGAAAAACTGTTTTTT
d_call: -
v_call: TRBV20-1
j_call: TRBJ1-4
cdr3_length: 11
clone_size: -

cdr3_aa: CASSGLAGPTYEQYF
cdr3_nt: TGCGCCAGCAGTGGACTAGCGGGACCGACCTACGAGCAGTACTTC
d_call: TRBD2
v_call: TRBV5-1
j_call: TRBJ2-7
cdr3_length: 15
clone_size: -

cdr3_aa: CASSQGHQGGDTQYF
cdr3_nt: TGTGCCAGCTCACAAGGGCACCAAGGGGGAGATACGCAGTATTTT
d_call: -
v_call: TRBV18
j_call: TRBJ2-3
cdr3_length: 15
clone_size: -

cdr3_aa: CASWAGEGMGNTEAFF
cdr3_nt: TGTGCCAGTTGGGCAGGGGAGGGGATGGGGAACACTGAAGCTTTCTTT
d_call: -
v_call: TRBV19
j_call: TRBJ1-1
cdr3_length: 16
clone_size: -

cdr3_aa: CASRSEGRPHNEQFF
cdr3_nt: TGTGCCAGCAGGTCGGAGGGTCGGCCACACAATGAGCAGTTCTTC
d_call: -
v_call: TRBV11-2
j_call: TRBJ2-1
cdr3_length: 15
clone_size: -

cdr3_aa: CASSAGTGLSGELFF
cdr3_nt: TGTGCCAGCAGCGCGGGGACAGGGCTCTCCGGGGAGCTGTTTTTT
d_call: TRBD1
v_call: TRBV9
j_call: TRBJ2-2
cdr3_length: 15
clone_size: -

cdr3_aa: CASSFLTPLQTVYNEQFF
cdr3_nt: TGTGCCAGCAGTTTCCTTACTCCCCTACAGACCGTGTACAATGAGCAGTTCTTC
d_call: -
v_call: TRBV27
j_call: TRBJ2-1
cdr3_length: 18
clone_size: -

cdr3_aa: CASSQVAAWGDSPLHF
cdr3_nt: TGTGCCAGCAGCCAAGTGGCAGCCTGGGGGGATTCACCCCTCCACTTT
d_call: -
v_call: TRBV3-1/TRBV3-2
j_call: TRBJ1-6
cdr3_length: 16
clone_size: -

cdr3_aa: CASSSDRASEAFF
cdr3_nt: TGTGCCAGCAGCTCAGACAGGGCCTCTGAAGCTTTCTTT
d_call: TRBD1
v_call: TRBV7-9
j_call: TRBJ1-1
cdr3_length: 13
clone_size: -

cdr3_aa: CASRGDSGRLFF
cdr3_nt: TGTGCCAGCAGGGGGGACAGTGGGCGGCTGTTTTTT
d_call: TRBD1
v_call: TRBV2
j_call: TRBJ1-4
cdr3_length: 12
clone_size: -

cdr3_aa: CARSNRNYGYTF
cdr3_nt: TGTGCCAGAAGTAACAGAAACTATGGCTACACCTTC
d_call: -
v_call: TRBV5-3
j_call: TRBJ1-2
cdr3_length: 12
clone_size: -

cdr3_aa: CAISDLAGGGNEQFF
cdr3_nt: TGTGCCATCAGTGACCTAGCCGGAGGGGGCAATGAGCAGTTCTTC
d_call: -
v_call: TRBV10-3
j_call: TRBJ2-1
cdr3_length: 15
clone_size: -

cdr3_aa: CASSLIGAEAFF
cdr3_nt: TGTGCCAGCAGCTTAATCGGGGCTGAAGCTTTCTTT
d_call: -
v_call: TRBV5-8
j_call: TRBJ1-1
cdr3_length: 12
clone_size: -

cdr3_aa: CASSSGRSSGANVLTF
cdr3_nt: TGTGCCAGCAGCTCGGGACGGTCCTCTGGGGCCAACGTCCTGACTTTC
d_call: -
v_call: TRBV7-9
j_call: TRBJ2-6
cdr3_length: 16
clone_size: -

cdr3_aa: CASSPPNGLEGNTIYF
cdr3_nt: TGTGCCAGCTCACCACCTAATGGGCTCGAGGGAAACACCATATATTTT
d_call: -
v_call: TRBV18
j_call: TRBJ1-3
cdr3_length: 16
clone_size: -

cdr3_aa: CASSRGKSRPQHF
cdr3_nt: TGTGCCAGCAGCCGCGGGAAATCGCGGCCCCAGCATTTT
d_call: -
v_call: TRBV13
j_call: TRBJ1-5
cdr3_length: 13
clone_size: few

cdr3_aa: CASSTSNQPQHF
cdr3_nt: TGTGCCAGCAGCACAAGCAATCAGCCCCAGCATTTT
d_call: -
v_call: TRBV3-1/TRBV3-2
j_call: TRBJ1-5
cdr3_length: 12
clone_size: -

cdr3_aa: CASSQMGTSGNTIYF
cdr3_nt: TGTGCCAGCAGCCAAATGGGGACATCTGGAAACACCATATATTTT
d_call: -
v_call: TRBV3-1/TRBV3-2
j_call: TRBJ1-3
cdr3_length: 15
clone_size: -

cdr3_aa: CATFPSGTVAGNTIYF
cdr3_nt: TGTGCCACCTTCCCCTCCGGGACAGTCGCTGGAAACACCATATATTTT
d_call: TRBD1
v_call: TRBV10-3
j_call: TRBJ1-3
cdr3_length: 16
clone_size: -

cdr3_aa: CASSPGVWETQYF
cdr3_nt: TGTGCCAGTAGTCCAGGGGTGTGGGAGACCCAGTACTTC
d_call: -
v_call: TRBV19
j_call: TRBJ2-5
cdr3_length: 13
clone_size: -

cdr3_aa: CASSQGAGGPPNEQFF
cdr3_nt: TGTGCCAGCAGCCAAGGGGCGGGGGGCCCCCCCAATGAGCAGTTCTTC
d_call: TRBD2
v_call: TRBV4-2
j_call: TRBJ2-1
cdr3_length: 16
clone_size: -

cdr3_aa: CASGDLDRGNVYF
cdr3_nt: TGTGCCAGCGGGGACTTGGACAGGGGGAATGTATATTTT
d_call: TRBD1
v_call: TRBV28
j_call: TRBJ1-3
cdr3_length: 13
clone_size: -

cdr3_aa: CASTDSASTYGYTF
cdr3_nt: TGTGCCAGCACCGACTCAGCGAGCACGTATGGCTACACCTTC
d_call: -
v_call: TRBV6-5
j_call: TRBJ1-2
cdr3_length: 14
clone_size: -

cdr3_aa: CASSLRPYNEQFF
cdr3_nt: TGTGCCAGCAGTTTACGGCCTTACAATGAGCAGTTCTTC
d_call: -
v_call: TRBV27
j_call: TRBJ2-1
cdr3_length: 13
clone_size: few

cdr3_aa: CASSPRDGNTEAFF
cdr3_nt: TGTGCCAGCTCACCGCGGGACGGGAACACTGAAGCTTTCTTT
d_call: -
v_call: TRBV18
j_call: TRBJ1-1
cdr3_length: 14
clone_size: -

cdr3_aa: CASSQDRRNEKLFF
cdr3_nt: TGCGCCAGCAGCCAAGATCGGAGGAATGAAAAACTGTTTTTT
d_call: -
v_call: TRBV4-1
j_call: TRBJ1-4
cdr3_length: 14
clone_size: -

cdr3_aa: CASSPSDSQQFF
cdr3_nt: TGTGCCAGCAGTCCATCGGACTCCCAGCAGTTCTTC
d_call: -
v_call: TRBV12-3/TRBV12-4
j_call: TRBJ2-1
cdr3_length: 12
clone_size: -

cdr3_aa: CATQTGGNSPLHF
cdr3_nt: TGTGCCACCCAAACAGGGGGGAATTCACCCCTCCACTTT
d_call: TRBD1
v_call: TRBV3-1/TRBV3-2
j_call: TRBJ1-6
cdr3_length: 13
clone_size: -

cdr3_aa: CASSERTSGGLTQYF
cdr3_nt: TGTGCCAGCAGTGAAAGGACTAGCGGGGGCCTAACGCAGTATTTT
d_call: TRBD2
v_call: TRBV2
j_call: TRBJ2-3
cdr3_length: 15
clone_size: -

cdr3_aa: CASSLLAPNEQFF
cdr3_nt: TGTGCCAGCAGTTTACTAGCGCCCAATGAGCAGTTCTTC
d_call: -
v_call: TRBV12-3/TRBV12-4
j_call: TRBJ2-1
cdr3_length: 13
clone_size: -

cdr3_aa: CASSLTSVGTDTQYF
cdr3_nt: TGTGCCAGCAGTCTTACTAGCGTAGGAACAGATACGCAGTATTTT
d_call: TRBD2
v_call: TRBV2
j_call: TRBJ2-3
cdr3_length: 15
clone_size: -

cdr3_aa: CASSRQVTYGYTF
cdr3_nt: TGTGCCAGCAGCCGACAGGTGACCTATGGCTACACCTTC
d_call: -
v_call: TRBV12-3/TRBV12-4
j_call: TRBJ1-2
cdr3_length: 13
clone_size: -

cdr3_aa: CSVERSGGSLDTQYF
cdr3_nt: TGCAGCGTTGAACGGAGTGGGGGGAGTTTGGATACGCAGTATTTT
d_call: -
v_call: TRBV29-1
j_call: TRBJ2-3
cdr3_length: 15
clone_size: -

cdr3_aa: CASSPDRGRLEQYF
cdr3_nt: TGTGCCAGCTCACCGGACAGGGGGCGTCTCGAGCAGTACTTC
d_call: TRBD1
v_call: TRBV18
j_call: TRBJ2-7
cdr3_length: 14
clone_size: -

cdr3_aa: CASSAGQGAFGYTF
cdr3_nt: TGTGCCAGTAGTGCGGGACAGGGGGCGTTCGGCTACACCTTC
d_call: TRBD1
v_call: TRBV19
j_call: TRBJ1-2
cdr3_length: 14
clone_size: -

cdr3_aa: CASSIQGEQYF
cdr3_nt: TGTGCCAGCAGTATTCAAGGCGAGCAGTACTTC
d_call: -
v_call: TRBV28
j_call: TRBJ2-7
cdr3_length: 11
clone_size: -

cdr3_aa: CASSAQGSGNHNEQFF
cdr3_nt: TGTGCCAGCAGCGCCCAAGGTAGCGGGAACCACAATGAGCAGTTCTTC
d_call: TRBD2
v_call: TRBV7-2
j_call: TRBJ2-1
cdr3_length: 16
clone_size: -

cdr3_aa: CASNNGAEQYF
cdr3_nt: TGTGCCAGCAACAACGGGGCCGAGCAGTACTTC
d_call: -
v_call: TRBV27
j_call: TRBJ2-7
cdr3_length: 11
clone_size: -

cdr3_aa: CASSFRQNQPQHF
cdr3_nt: TGTGCCAGCAGTTTTCGACAGAATCAGCCCCAGCATTTT
d_call: -
v_call: TRBV12-3/TRBV12-4
j_call: TRBJ1-5
cdr3_length: 13
clone_size: -

cdr3_aa: CASSRRGAGTDTQYF
cdr3_nt: TGTGCCAGCAGCCGACGCGGGGCAGGGACAGATACGCAGTATTTT
d_call: -
v_call: TRBV6-2/TRBV6-3
j_call: TRBJ2-3
cdr3_length: 15
clone_size: -

cdr3_aa: CASNMVGWDEQFF
cdr3_nt: TGTGCCAGTAACATGGTCGGCTGGGATGAGCAGTTCTTC
d_call: -
v_call: TRBV12-3/TRBV12-4
j_call: TRBJ2-1
cdr3_length: 13
clone_size: -

cdr3_aa: CATGTGASDTQYF
cdr3_nt: TGTGCCACCGGGACAGGGGCGTCAGATACGCAGTATTTT
d_call: TRBD1
v_call: TRBV24-1
j_call: TRBJ2-3
cdr3_length: 13
clone_size: -